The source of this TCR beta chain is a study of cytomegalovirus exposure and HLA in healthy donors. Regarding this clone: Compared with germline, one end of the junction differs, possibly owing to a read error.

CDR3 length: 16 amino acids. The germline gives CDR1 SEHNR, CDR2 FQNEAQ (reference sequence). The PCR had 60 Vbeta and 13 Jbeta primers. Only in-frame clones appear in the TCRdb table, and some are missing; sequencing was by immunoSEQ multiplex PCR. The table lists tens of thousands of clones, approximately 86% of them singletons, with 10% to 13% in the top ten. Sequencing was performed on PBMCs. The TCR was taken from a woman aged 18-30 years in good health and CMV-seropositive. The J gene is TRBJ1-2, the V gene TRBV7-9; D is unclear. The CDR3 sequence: CSSSSVPRREGYGYTF. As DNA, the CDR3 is TGTTCCAGCAGCAGCGTTCCGCGGCGGGAGGGCTATGGCTACACCTTC.